What follows are 9 T cell receptor beta chains derived from one specimen sequenced in a study of response to subunit inactivated influenza vaccine. TCRdb itself ran the RT-PCR reads through MiXCR, one entry per CDR3 protein. The sample lists about 800,000 distinct CDR3 sequences, 21% occurring once. Source: PBMCs from blood, taken about 5 days after vaccination. The receptor source for this set is a man aged 50-59 years who received an inactivated influenza vaccine.

The DNA of the CDR3 is TGTGCCAGCAGCGTGTCGGGAGACCCCTCCTACGAGCAGTACTTC. It translates to CASSVSGDPSYEQYF. This rearrangement joins TRBV9 to TRBJ2-7; weak D call: TRBD2 (6 bases). The CDR3 runs 15 residues. The ends were cut back, 2 bases at V and 0 bases at J, with 12 bases in the middle. Germline V gene lookup returns CDR1 SGDLS and CDR2 YYNGEE.

This clonotype was recorded a few times. The rearrangement joins TRBV4-2 to TRBJ2-7, with 11 bases that match TRBD2. The germline CDR1 and CDR2 sequences are LGHNA and YNFKEQ. The V and J ends lost 5 bases and 5 bases, in that order; junction bases with no gene match: 2. This CDR3 has 13 residues. The CDR3 nucleotides are TGTGCCAGCAGCTCTAGCGGGAGGAACGAGCAGTACTTC. Protein sequence: CASSSSGRNEQYF.

The chain recombines TRBV28 with TRBJ2-2; 7 bases line up with TRBD2. The CDR3 is 16 amino acids. The V gene end was trimmed by 3 bases and the J gene end by 4 bases; junction bases not matched to a gene: 8. Germline CDR1 reads MDHEN; CDR2 reads SYDVKM. The CDR3 loop is CASSFGSGGFTGELFF. Here the CDR3 DNA reads TGTGCCAGCAGTTTCGGATCCGGGGGGTTCACCGGGGAGCTGTTTTTT.

This clonotype showed up just a few times. This rearrangement joins TRBV18 to TRBJ2-1; a possible D gene is TRBD1 (6 bases). The CDR3 is 17 residues long. Germline V lookup: CDR1 KGHSH, CDR2 LQKENI. V was trimmed by 0 bases and J by 0 bases, leaving 12 bases between them. The CDR3 is CASSPPGQTSSYNEQFF. The DNA for the CDR3 is TGTGCCAGCTCACCACCGGGACAAACAAGCTCCTACAATGAGCAGTTCTTC. The full variable domain, in which reference TRBV18 and TRBJ2-1 provide the parts outside the CDR3, is NAGVMQNPRHLVRRRGQEARLRCSPMKGHSHVYWYRQLPEEGLKFMVYLQKENIIDESGMPKERFSAEFPKEGPSILRIQQVVRGDSAAYFCASSPPGQTSSYNEQFFGPGTRLTVL.

The CDR3 DNA reads TGTGCCAGCAGTTACCGGGACAGGAACACTGAAGCTTTCTTT. This gives the protein CASSYRDRNTEAFF. This sequence joins TRBV12-3 or TRBV12-4 and TRBJ1-1, with 7 bases fitting TRBD1. The CDR3 contains 14 residues. V was pared by 4 bases and J by 1 base, with 3 bases of the junction left unmatched.

This clonotype has just a few counts. J is TRBJ2-1 and V is TRBV4-2, with 11 positions matching TRBD2. Germline CDR1 and CDR2: LGHNA and YNFKEQ. With V trimmed by 3 bases and J by 12 bases, 19 bases remained unmatched. There are 18 residues in the CDR3. The CDR3 is CASSQNVAGGPTTGGQFF. CDR3 sequence (DNA): TGTGCCAGCAGCCAGAATGTAGCGGGAGGGCCGACAACCGGGGGGCAGTTCTTC.

V is TRBV20-1 and J is TRBJ1-5; D is possibly TRBD1 (6 bases). V was trimmed by 0 bases and J by 3 bases, leaving 15 bases between them. The CDR3 is 16 residues long. CDR1 DFQATT and CDR2 SNEGSKA come from the germline V gene (reference sequence). CDR3 DNA: TGCAGTGCTAGAGATGTTGGGGGGCGCCTCAATCAGCCCCAGCATTTT. Protein product: CSARDVGGRLNQPQHF.

This rearrangement joins TRBV18 to TRBJ2-3; no clear D. The V gene's germline CDR1 is KGHSH and CDR2 LQKENI. The CDR3 covers 13 residues. V lost 6 bases to trimming and J lost 4 bases, with 11 bases between them. CDR3 loop: CASSSGISDTQYF. DNA of the CDR3: TGTGCCAGCTCCTCGGGCATTTCAGATACGCAGTATTTT.

The rearrangement uses TRBV7-2 and TRBJ2-1; the D gene is possibly TRBD2 (6 bases). Germline-derived CDR1 and CDR2 are SGHTA and FQGNSA. Trimming left V 4 bases short and J 8 bases short, with 18 bases between. This CDR3 has 15 residues. The DNA of the CDR3 is TGTGCCAGCAGCTCCTGGAGGGGCGCGGAGGATGAGCAGTTCTTC. It codes for CASSSWRGAEDEQFF.